This entry concerns a single T cell receptor (beta chain). The antigen is unknown. The sample comes from a study of cytomegalovirus exposure and HLA in healthy donors. General observations from the study: As a later analysis revealed, the rate of TCR association differed by HLA locus, with DRB1 most and HLA-C fewest.

PCR was performed using 60 Vbeta and 13 Jbeta primers. Profiled with immunoSEQ multiplex PCR; TCRdb holds only in-frame clones, not every one. The table lists tens of thousands of clones, around 90% of them singletons. The CDR3 sequence is 12 residues long. The germline CDR1 and CDR2 sequences are SGHKS and YYEKEE (reference sequence). The junction had 4 bases not matched to a gene; V was cut back by 4 bases and J by 7 bases. The sample comprised PBMCs. The V and J genes are TRBV5-5 and TRBJ1-1; 7 nucleotides match TRBD1. This TCR came from a woman in her thirties or forties in good health and CMV-seropositive. CDR3 amino acids: CASSRGQFEAFF. The CDR3 DNA reads TGTGCCAGCAGCCGGGGACAGTTTGAAGCTTTCTTT. The complete variable domain, with remaining parts taken from reference TRBV5-5 and TRBJ1-1, reads DAGVTQSPTHLIKTRGQQVTLRCSPISGHKSVSWYQQVLGQGPQFIFQYYEKEERGRGNFPDRFSARQFPNYSSELNVNALLLGDSALYLCASSRGQFEAFFGQGTRLTVV.